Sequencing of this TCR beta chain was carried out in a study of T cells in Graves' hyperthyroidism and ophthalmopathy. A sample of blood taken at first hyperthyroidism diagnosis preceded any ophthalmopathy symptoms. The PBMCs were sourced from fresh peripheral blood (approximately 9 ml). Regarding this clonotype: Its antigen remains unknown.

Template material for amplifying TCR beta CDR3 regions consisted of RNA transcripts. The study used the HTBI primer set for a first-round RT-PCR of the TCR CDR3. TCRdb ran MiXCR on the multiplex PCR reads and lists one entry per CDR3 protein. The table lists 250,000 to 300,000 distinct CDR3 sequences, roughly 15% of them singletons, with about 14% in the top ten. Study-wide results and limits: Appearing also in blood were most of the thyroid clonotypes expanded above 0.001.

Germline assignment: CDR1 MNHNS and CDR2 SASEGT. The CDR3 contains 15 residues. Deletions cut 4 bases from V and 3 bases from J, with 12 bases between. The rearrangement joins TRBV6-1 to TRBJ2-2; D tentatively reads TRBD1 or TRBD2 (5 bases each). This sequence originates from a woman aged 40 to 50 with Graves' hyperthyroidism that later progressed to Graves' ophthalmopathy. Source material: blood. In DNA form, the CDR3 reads TGTGCCAGCAGTGTCCGGGACGATCACACCGGGGAGCTGTTTTTT. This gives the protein CASSVRDDHTGELFF.